Below, 28 T cell receptor beta chains from the same sample are listed, as sequenced in a study of blood T cell repertoires in COVID-19. Data came from immunoSEQ multiplex PCR; TCRdb stores just in-frame clones and leaves some out. The profile shows some 300,000 clones, about 88% of them singletons. The sequenced material came from peripheral blood. These receptors came from a woman in her 70s with COVID-19, enrolled during active disease.

The chain carries TRBV6-5 and TRBJ1-5; D unclear. Germline V gives CDR1 MNHEY, CDR2 SVGAGI. Trimming stripped 7 bases from V and 1 base from J, with 14 bases between. The CDR3 is 15 amino acids. The CDR3 nucleotides read TGTGCCAGCAAAGGAGGGTCTGAGAGCAATCAGCCCCAGCATTTT. Translated: CASKGGSESNQPQHF.

The gene calls are TRBV5-4 and TRBJ1-2; 10 bases align to TRBD1. This CDR3 is built from 16 residues. With 0 bases clipped from V and 7 bases from J, the junction kept 9 bases outside the gene matches. Germline CDR1 is SGHNT and CDR2 is YYREEE (reference sequence). The CDR3 spells CASSLALQGQGSGYTF. The DNA for the CDR3 is TGTGCCAGCAGCTTGGCACTCCAGGGACAGGGGTCTGGCTACACCTTC.

Details on this clone: A junction boundary mismatches the germline segment, possibly from a read error. V and J are TRBV6-2 or TRBV6-3 and TRBJ2-7; 8 nucleotides align to TRBD1. Germline CDR1 reads MNHEY; CDR2 reads SVGEGT. The CDR3 is 12 amino acids. This CDR3 is CASSLLGDRSHF. CDR3 coding DNA: TGTGCCAGCAGCCTTCTCGGGGACAGGAGCCACTTC.

The chain couples TRBV5-1 to TRBJ2-1, with 13 bases fitting TRBD2. Germline-derived CDR1 and CDR2 are SGHRS and YFSETQ. J gave up 10 bases and V 4 bases, and 5 bases lay outside the gene matches. The CDR3 contains 14 residues. In nucleotides, the CDR3 is TGCGCCAGCAGCCCGGGACTAGCGGGGCACGAGCAGTTCTTC. This gives the protein CASSPGLAGHEQFF.

The gene calls are TRBV14 and TRBJ2-3; 7 bases map to TRBD1. CDR1 is SGHDN, CDR2 FVKESK, per germline. This CDR3 comprises 17 residues. Germline trimming cut 1 base from V and 0 bases from J; bases unmatched to any gene: 7. In DNA, the CDR3 is TGTGCCAGCAGCCAAGGTAGTTGGGACAGAAGCACAGATACGCAGTATTTT. Its translation is CASSQGSWDRSTDTQYF.

The V and J genes are TRBV19 and TRBJ2-1, with D unresolved. Trimming cost V 3 bases and J 0 bases, with 9 bases left between them. The germline gives CDR1 LNHDA, CDR2 SQIVND (reference sequence). The CDR3 has 15 residues. CDR3 nucleotides: TGTGCCAGTAGTATTCAGGTGGTCTCCTACAATGAGCAGTTCTTC. It codes for CASSIQVVSYNEQFF.

The rearrangement uses TRBV9 and TRBJ2-1; 7 positions match TRBD2. Germline V gene lookup returns CDR1 SGDLS and CDR2 YYNGEE. Trimming removed 4 bases from V and 2 bases from J; junction bases left unmatched: 9. The CDR3 length is 16 residues. CDR3 sequence reads: CASSTRGLGAYNEQFF. The DNA for the CDR3 is TGTGCCAGCAGCACGAGAGGACTAGGGGCCTACAATGAGCAGTTCTTC.

V usage is TRBV2 and J usage is TRBJ2-7, with 8 bases aligning to TRBD1. In germline, CDR1 is SNHLY, CDR2 FYNNEI. CDR3 length: 12 amino acids. V trimming: 7 bases; J trimming: 3 bases; junction bases outside the gene matches: 2. CDR3 region: CASKDRVYEQYF. For the CDR3, the DNA is TGTGCCAGCAAGGACAGGGTCTACGAGCAGTACTTC.

This clone was counted only a few times. The chain employs TRBV18 and TRBJ1-1; perhaps TRBD1 as D (5 bases). There are 14 residues in the CDR3. The germline V and J ends were trimmed by 1 base and 5 bases, with 11 bases remaining between them. Per the germline V gene, CDR1 is KGHSH and CDR2 is LQKENI. The CDR3 here is CASSPQGLMTEAFF. As DNA, the CDR3 is TGTGCCAGCTCACCACAGGGGTTAATGACTGAAGCTTTCTTT.

This clone occurred once. The gene calls are TRBV7-8 and TRBJ1-1; TRBD1 might be the D (5 bases). The CDR3 is made up of 16 amino acids. Trimming left V 0 bases short and J 0 bases short, with 11 bases between. Germline CDR1 and CDR2: SGHVS and FQNEAQ. The CDR3 sequence is CASSLAREGMNTEAFF. CDR3 coding DNA: TGTGCCAGCAGCTTAGCACGGGAGGGGATGAACACTGAAGCTTTCTTT.

The gene calls are TRBV20-1 and TRBJ2-1, with a tentative D call TRBD1 (6 bases). V gave up 6 bases and J gave up 8 bases, with 11 bases separating them. Germline V gene sequence: CDR1 DFQATT, CDR2 SNEGSKA (reference sequence). This CDR3 has 11 residues. The CDR3 here is CSAKTGYEQFF. Written as DNA, the CDR3 is TGCAGTGCCAAAACAGGGTATGAGCAGTTCTTC.

The V call is TRBV7-3, the J call TRBJ2-3; 13 bases fit TRBD2. From germline, CDR1 is SGHTA and CDR2 FQGTGA. The CDR3 extends over 16 amino acids. V lost 5 bases to trimming and J lost 6 bases; unmatched junction nucleotides: 8. The CDR3: CASSLTSGGARDTQYF. CDR3 nucleotides: TGTGCCAGCAGCCTCACTAGCGGGGGGGCCCGGGATACGCAGTATTTT.

V and J are TRBV12-5 and TRBJ1-3; possible D gene TRBD1, 5 bases. Looked up from germline, CDR1 is LGHNT and CDR2 is FRNRAP. With 6 bases removed from V and 5 bases from J, the gap between germline ends came to 14 bases. The CDR3 covers 14 residues. CDR3 DNA: TGTGCTAGTGGCCCCCGGGACTCAAGAAACACCATATATTTT. This sequence encodes CASGPRDSRNTIYF.

This clone was picked up a small number of times. This sequence joins TRBV30 and TRBJ1-1; tentatively, D is TRBD1 (5 bases). The germline V and J ends were trimmed by 1 base and 1 base, with 7 bases remaining between them. The CDR3 spans 13 residues. Germline V CDR1 and CDR2: GTSNPN, SVGIG (reference sequence). CDR3 bases: TGTGCCTGGAGTGAAGACAGGAACACTGAAGCTTTCTTT. Its translation: CAWSEDRNTEAFF.

The chain links TRBV5-6 to TRBJ2-4, with D possibly matching TRBD1 (5 bases). V lost 3 bases and J lost 8, with 9 bases in between. CDR3 length: 12 residues. CDR1 SGHDT and CDR2 YYEEEE come from the germline V gene. The CDR3 spells CASSSREYIQYF. DNA of the CDR3: TGTGCCAGCAGCTCCAGGGAATACATTCAGTACTTC.

The chain has TRBV25-1 and TRBJ1-6; 7 positions agree with TRBD1. CDR3 length: 11 amino acids. The trim removed 4 bases at V and 13 bases at J, leaving 1 base unmatched. CDR1 and CDR2 (germline): MGHDK, SYGVNS. CDR3 nucleotide sequence: TGTGCCAGCAGTGGGACAGGTCCCCTCCACTTT. Protein product: CASSGTGPLHF.

This chain connects TRBV6-2 or TRBV6-3 to TRBJ1-2, with TRBD1 identical over 8 bases. V was pared by 5 bases and J by 3 bases, with 5 bases of the junction left unmatched. Germline loops: CDR1 MNHEY, CDR2 SVGEGT. There are 14 residues in the CDR3. The CDR3 loop is CASSDRGEDYGYTF. DNA for the CDR3: TGTGCCAGCAGTGACAGGGGAGAGGACTATGGCTACACCTTC.

The chain combines TRBV2 with TRBJ2-7; D gene uncertain. This CDR3 has 11 residues. Germline CDR1 and CDR2: SNHLY and FYNNEI. V was trimmed by 6 bases and J by 6 bases, leaving 9 bases between them. In DNA form, the CDR3 reads TGTGCCAGCAGCTACCCTAGCGAGCAGTACTTC. It is translated as CASSYPSEQYF.

This clone has only a few counts. This chain connects TRBV9 to TRBJ1-2; the D gene is possibly TRBD1 (6 bases). The germline CDR1 and CDR2 sequences are SGDLS and YYNGEE. Trimming stripped 4 bases from V and 2 bases from J, with 12 bases between. The CDR3 contains 14 residues. Here the CDR3 reads CASSPRQENYGYTF. The CDR3 coding sequence is TGTGCCAGCAGCCCACGACAGGAGAACTATGGCTACACCTTC.

The DNA of the CDR3 is TGTGCCATCAAGGCCGGGACAGCAACCTACGAGCAGTACTTC. Residues: CAIKAGTATYEQYF. The chain links TRBV10-3 to TRBJ2-7; 7 bases agree with TRBD1. V lost 7 bases to trimming and J lost 2 bases; unmatched junction nucleotides: 8. This CDR3 comprises 14 residues. CDR1 and CDR2 from the germline V gene are ENHRY and SYGVKD.

The genes are TRBV5-1 and TRBJ1-2; D is unclear. The germline CDR1 and CDR2 sequences are SGHRS and YFSETQ. Trimming stripped 2 bases from V and 3 bases from J, with 23 bases between. The CDR3 contains 18 residues. The CDR3 protein is CASSLWRTDVRSDYGYTF. The CDR3, as DNA: TGCGCCAGCAGCTTATGGAGGACGGACGTGAGATCGGACTATGGCTACACCTTC.

V gene TRBV5-8 combines with J gene TRBJ2-3; 7 nucleotides align to TRBD2. Germline trimming cut 0 bases from V and 4 bases from J; bases unmatched to any gene: 5. Germline V CDR1 and CDR2: SGHTS, YDEGEE. This CDR3 region has 15 residues. The CDR3 nucleotides are TGTGCCAGCAGCTTGGGCCAGGGAGGGGCAGATACGCAGTATTTT. Amino acid sequence: CASSLGQGGADTQYF. Filled out from reference TRBV5-8 and TRBJ2-3, the complete variable domain reads EAGVTQSPTHLIKTRGQQATLRCSPISGHTSVYWYQQALGLGLQFLLWYDEGEERNRGNFPPRFSGRQFPNYSSELNVNALELEDSALYLCASSLGQGGADTQYFGPGTRLTVL.

This chain links TRBV14 with TRBJ1-1; D is unclear. The ends were cut back, 0 bases at V and 1 base at J, with 18 bases in the middle. The CDR3 runs 18 residues. The germline V gene encodes CDR1 SGHDN and CDR2 FVKESK. The CDR3 region has the DNA TGTGCCAGCAGCCAAGATAGGCGGGAACAAAGCCCGAACACTGAAGCTTTCTTT. Translated, it gives CASSQDRREQSPNTEAFF.

The V gene is TRBV27, the J gene TRBJ1-1; 8 bases agree with TRBD1. This CDR3 has 13 residues. CDR1 is MNHEY and CDR2 is SMNVEV in the germline V gene (reference sequence). V was clipped by 6 bases and J by 6 bases; unmatched bases: 6. CDR3 bases: TGTGCCAGCAGCGACAGGGGAGGTGCTGAAGCTTTCTTT. This encodes CASSDRGGAEAFF.

The chain recombines TRBV6-2 or TRBV6-3 with TRBJ1-5, with TRBD1 identical over 8 bases. Germline V gene sequence: CDR1 MNHEY, CDR2 SVGEGT. The CDR3 has 14 residues. Losses at the gene ends were 5 bases for V and 6 bases for J; bases not matched to a gene: 6. CDR3: CASSQTGAGQPQHF. CDR3 DNA: TGTGCCAGCAGTCAGACAGGGGCCGGTCAGCCCCAGCATTTT.

This clone was counted only a few times. This chain uses TRBV5-1 with TRBJ1-6; unclear D gene. Germline V gene sequence: CDR1 SGHRS, CDR2 YFSETQ. The ends were cut back, 0 bases at V and 7 bases at J, with 8 bases in the middle. The CDR3 runs to 14 residues. Here the CDR3 DNA reads TGCGCCAGCAGCTTGGAACACATAAATTCACCCCTCCACTTT. This codes for CASSLEHINSPLHF.

The rearrangement uses TRBV5-4 and TRBJ1-3, with 7 bases identical to TRBD1. The CDR3 loop spans 18 amino acids. V lost 4 bases, J lost 9 bases, and 22 bases stayed unmatched. CDR1 SGHNT and CDR2 YYREEE come from the germline V gene (reference sequence). The CDR3 DNA sequence: TGTGCCAGCAGCACTACCGGACAGGCTGGAGTCGTGGGTGCCACCATATATTTT. This sequence encodes CASSTTGQAGVVGATIYF.

This sequence joins TRBV9 and TRBJ2-3; 10 bases map to TRBD2. This CDR3 has 14 residues. CDR1 is SGDLS, CDR2 YYNGEE, per germline. Losses at the gene ends were 9 bases for V and 0 bases for J; bases not matched to a gene: 4. CDR3 protein: CAIERGGSTDTQYF. CDR3 DNA sequence: TGTGCCATAGAGCGGGGGGGTAGCACAGATACGCAGTATTTT.